This TCR beta chain is drawn from a study of shared clonotypes between healthy human individuals. CD45RO-negative, CCR7-selected cells formed the naive CD8 fraction, which excluded terminally differentiated effector memory CD45RA+ cells. The study enrolled healthy HIV-negative adults without recent acute infections or vaccinations as donors. With regard to this clone: This sample also contains other DNA sequences that code for the same CDR3.

The authors distributed each subset's genomic DNA evenly over several immunoSEQ plates. The protocol was immunoSEQ multiplex PCR, while the TCRdb copy is restricted to in-frame clones and leaves out a portion. The data hold about 2.1 million clones, with more than 85% observed a single time. The material sequenced was naive CD8+ T cells from PBMCs. The sequence came from a man between 18 and 29 years old in good health. Some clones in this sample may be carry-over from other donors' samples.

CDR3 sequence reads: CASSQVNRNTDTQYF. The CDR3, as DNA: TGCGCCAGCAGCCAAGTTAACAGGAACACAGATACGCAGTATTTT. The chain employs TRBV4-3 and TRBJ2-3; tentatively, D is TRBD1 (5 bases). Germline-derived CDR1 and CDR2 are LGHNA and YSLEER. V dropped 1 base and J dropped 2 bases, with 10 bases sitting between them. CDR3 size: 15 residues.